Listed here is a single T cell receptor beta chain. Its antigen is unidentified. Looked up from germline, CDR1 is SGHRS and CDR2 is YFSETQ. This CDR3 region has 15 residues. Trimming shortened V by 4 bases and J by 0 bases, and 13 bases separated the two germline ends. This record belongs to a study of type 1 regulatory T cells. Study overall: An in vitro protocol generated T-allo10, a Tr1-enriched, alloantigen-specific CD4 T cell product.

TCRdb reanalysed the reads using MiXCR and keeps one entry per CDR3 protein. The data show more than 50,000 distinct CDR3 sequences, less than 65% seen once. This receptor was taken from a human donor in good health. This chain connects TRBV5-1 to TRBJ1-1; D remains ambiguous. The sample taken for sequencing was cultured non-Tr1 T cells, either the whole culture or a sorted T cell fraction (not recorded which). In DNA, the CDR3 is TGCGCCAGCAGCCTTCAGGCAACGATGAACACTGAAGCTTTCTTT. Its protein product is CASSLQATMNTEAFF.